A single TCR beta chain is shown here with its context. Its cognate antigen has yet to be identified. The record has no base qualities; no much larger clone is one base away. Patients with autoimmune disease history or receiving systemic immunosuppression were excluded from the trial. In every dose cohort, peripheral blood was drawn for TCR sequencing at baseline, cycle 4 day 1, and cycle 7 day 1. Samples came from an open-label, multicenter, first-in-human phase I dose-escalation trial of ivuxolimab. The trial enrolled adults with locally advanced or metastatic head and neck squamous cell, hepatocellular, melanoma or renal cell carcinoma. Before TCR sequencing, CD4+ T cells and CD8+ T cells were sorted from peripheral blood as separate populations. These data come from a study of OX40 agonist ivuxolimab in advanced cancers. Broadly, across the study: Ivuxolimab was a fully human IgG2 agonistic monoclonal antibody targeting the costimulatory receptor OX40 (CD134). Partial responses occurred in three dose-escalation patients, of whom one had hepatocellular carcinoma and two had cutaneous melanoma. Peripheral TCRbeta sequencing was intended to test whether TCR sequence diversity was altered and clonal T-cell expansion was caused by ivuxolimab. The paper describes the monotherapy dose-escalation part (N of about 47 patients) of the phase I trial of ivuxolimab. Patients were allowed to have had prior anti-PD-1, anti-PD-L1 or anti-CTLA-4 therapy, and around 41% of the dose-escalation patients had previously received checkpoint inhibitors. Of the roughly 52 dose-escalation patients, hepatocellular carcinoma was present in approximately 20, melanoma in some 15, renal cell carcinoma in 9 and head and neck cancer in 9. In the dose-escalation cohort, approximately 83% of patients were male, and the mean age was roughly 60 years with a range of roughly 23 to 79. Intravenous ivuxolimab was administered to patients every 2 weeks at six dose levels: 0.01, 0.1, 0.3, 1.5, 3 and 10 mg/kg.

Genomic DNA was isolated from the sorted cells so that the TCRbeta CDR3 region could be sequenced. The immunoSEQ Assay was used to sequence the TCRbeta CDR3 regions. Imported from immuneACCESS, the table was reduced by TCRdb to in-frame sequences with V and J called. These copies leave out some clones; in studies compared against another copy, an unresolved V gene accounts for under half, and the cause of the remainder is not known. The table for this sample lists around 84,000 clones; 85% to 95% of them were counted only once. Approximately 9.9% of the sample goes to the ten largest clones. What the authors observed across the whole study: Low levels of normalized T-cell clonal expansion were also seen in some patients who did not respond. Which antigens the clonally expanded peripheral T cells were specific for was not determined. Partial responders in the 0.1-3.0 mg/kg groups had among the lowest normalized peripheral clonal expansion, especially among CD8+ T cells. After ivuxolimab, expanded clones were on average more numerous among CD8+ T cells than among CD4+ T cells. Clonal expansion of both CD4+ and CD8+ blood T cells was observed from baseline to week 6 at doses 0.1 to 3.0 mg/kg.

The CDR3 measures 15 amino acids from cysteine to phenylalanine. This entry keeps only the CDR3 DNA: 45 bases, framed from base 1. CDR1 and CDR2 are read off the germline V gene as SNHLY and FYNNEI. V was cut back by 2 bases and J by 8 bases, leaving a gap of 18 bases between them. The chain was built from TRBV2 and TRBJ1-2, with TRBD1 as a weak D call on 5 bases. The sample in question was CD4+ or CD8+ T cells sorted from blood, obtained in a trial of the OX40 agonist ivuxolimab. The receptor was derived from an adult with an advanced solid tumor such as melanoma, head and neck, liver or kidney cancer. The CDR3 loop reads CASSESPGPRRGYTF. The nucleotide sequence reads as follows: TGTGCCAGCAGTGAAAGTCCGGGGCCGAGGAGAGGCTACACCTTC.